A selection of T cell receptor beta chains follows, all from one sample in a study of vaccination effects on CD4 cells after COVID-19. Their recognized antigens are unknown. The assay was immunoSEQ multiplex PCR, and TCRdb's table has in-frame clones only and misses some. The repertoire includes about 40,000 clones, 70% of them detected once, and about 23% sits in the top ten. The specimen comprised CD4+ T cells from PBMCs cultured with SARS-CoV-2 spike peptides, sampled before COVID-19 vaccination. These receptors all come from a human donor who received a COVID-19 vaccine. The CDR3 runs from the conserved cysteine through the conserved F or W. The D gene is left open where the match is weak. For some rows the clone size is stated as once, few or many, or as a class when expanded; others skip it.

D gene: TRBD1
clone size: -
J gene: TRBJ1-6
V gene: TRBV4-3
CDR3 protein: CASSQEYDRGLSPLHF
CDR3 DNA: TGCGCCAGCAGCCAAGAGTATGACAGGGGGCTTTCACCCCTCCACTTT

D gene: TRBD2
clone size: -
J gene: TRBJ2-1
V gene: TRBV12-5
CDR3 protein: CASGLAGGPNEQFF
CDR3 DNA: TGTGCTAGTGGCCTCGCGGGAGGGCCTAATGAGCAGTTCTTC

D gene: -
clone size: few
J gene: TRBJ2-7
V gene: TRBV7-9
CDR3 protein: CASSLMAIPGHEQYF
CDR3 DNA: TGTGCCAGCAGCTTGATGGCCATCCCGGGACACGAGCAGTACTTC

D gene: -
clone size: -
J gene: TRBJ1-6
V gene: TRBV30
CDR3 protein: CAWINRGLRSSPLHF
CDR3 DNA: TGTGCCTGGATAAATAGGGGCTTGAGGAGTTCACCCCTCCACTTT

D gene: TRBD2
clone size: few
J gene: TRBJ2-1
V gene: TRBV18
CDR3 protein: CASSPRLVGTSLSGEQFF
CDR3 DNA: TGTGCCAGCTCTCCTCGACTTGTTGGGACTAGCCTATCAGGCGAGCAGTTCTTC

D gene: -
clone size: -
J gene: TRBJ2-5
V gene: TRBV6-1
CDR3 protein: CASSEARGPLQETQYF
CDR3 DNA: TGTGCCAGCAGTGAAGCGAGAGGACCGCTCCAAGAGACCCAGTACTTC

D gene: TRBD2
clone size: -
J gene: TRBJ2-7
V gene: TRBV7-2
CDR3 protein: CASSFPPGLAGENYYEQYF
CDR3 DNA: TGTGCCAGCAGCTTCCCCCCGGGACTAGCGGGGGAGAACTACTACGAGCAGTACTTC

D gene: -
clone size: -
J gene: TRBJ1-6
V gene: TRBV7-2
CDR3 protein: CASSLALDNSPLHF
CDR3 DNA: TGTGCCAGCAGCTTAGCCTTGGATAATTCACCCCTCCACTTT

D gene: -
clone size: few
J gene: TRBJ1-5
V gene: TRBV6-2/TRBV6-3
CDR3 protein: CASSYSPLGRALNQPQHF
CDR3 DNA: TGTGCCAGCAGTTACTCCCCCCTCGGCAGGGCCCTCAATCAGCCCCAGCATTTT

D gene: TRBD2
clone size: few
J gene: TRBJ2-2
V gene: TRBV9
CDR3 protein: CASSVGAGVVKSGELFF
CDR3 DNA: TGTGCCAGCAGCGTAGGGGCGGGAGTGGTTAAAAGCGGGGAGCTGTTTTTT

D gene: TRBD1
clone size: few
J gene: TRBJ2-7
V gene: TRBV7-8
CDR3 protein: CASSLGDRGEQYF
CDR3 DNA: TGTGCCAGCAGCTTAGGCGACAGGGGCGAGCAGTACTTC

D gene: TRBD2
clone size: -
J gene: TRBJ2-3
V gene: TRBV5-1
CDR3 protein: CASSRDSGGTDTQYF
CDR3 DNA: TGCGCCAGCAGCCGTGATAGCGGGGGAACAGATACGCAGTATTTT

D gene: -
clone size: -
J gene: TRBJ1-4
V gene: TRBV6-6
CDR3 protein: CASSLKEKLFF
CDR3 DNA: TGTGCCAGCAGTCTAAAAGAAAAACTGTTTTTT

D gene: TRBD1
clone size: -
J gene: TRBJ2-7
V gene: TRBV11-2
CDR3 protein: CASSLGTGGSEQYF
CDR3 DNA: TGTGCCAGCAGCTTGGGGACAGGGGGCTCCGAGCAGTACTTC

D gene: -
clone size: -
J gene: TRBJ1-6
V gene: TRBV18
CDR3 protein: CASSSGTGGSPLHF
CDR3 DNA: TGTGCCAGCTCATCAGGGACTGGTGGTTCACCCCTCCACTTT

D gene: -
clone size: -
J gene: TRBJ2-3
V gene: TRBV6-2/TRBV6-3
CDR3 protein: CASSYSRGPTDTQYF
CDR3 DNA: TGTGCCAGCAGTTACTCGCGGGGCCCCACAGATACGCAGTATTTT

D gene: -
clone size: -
J gene: TRBJ2-2
V gene: TRBV9
CDR3 protein: CASSPGTYTGELFF
CDR3 DNA: TGTGCCAGCAGCCCCGGGACGTACACCGGGGAGCTGTTTTTT

D gene: TRBD2
clone size: few
J gene: TRBJ2-7
V gene: TRBV12-5
CDR3 protein: CASGLGAGDPSYEQYF
CDR3 DNA: TGTGCTAGTGGTTTGGGAGCGGGGGACCCCTCCTACGAGCAGTACTTC

D gene: TRBD2
clone size: -
J gene: TRBJ2-1
V gene: TRBV11-3
CDR3 protein: CASSTRGDEQFF
CDR3 DNA: TGTGCCAGCAGCACCCGGGGGGATGAGCAGTTCTTC

D gene: -
clone size: few
J gene: TRBJ1-2
V gene: TRBV18
CDR3 protein: CASSPSANYGYTF
CDR3 DNA: TGTGCCAGCTCACCGTCGGCAAACTATGGCTACACCTTC

D gene: -
clone size: -
J gene: TRBJ2-3
V gene: TRBV10-3
CDR3 protein: CAISPIGDTQYF
CDR3 DNA: TGTGCCATCAGTCCCATCGGTGATACGCAGTATTTT

D gene: -
clone size: -
J gene: TRBJ2-3
V gene: TRBV3-1/TRBV3-2
CDR3 protein: CASSQGEADTQYF
CDR3 DNA: TGTGCCAGCAGCCAAGGCGAAGCAGATACGCAGTATTTT

D gene: -
clone size: few
J gene: TRBJ1-1
V gene: TRBV30
CDR3 protein: CAWSVGGTNTEAFF
CDR3 DNA: TGTGCCTGGAGTGTAGGGGGAACGAACACTGAAGCTTTCTTT

D gene: -
clone size: once
J gene: TRBJ2-7
V gene: TRBV2
CDR3 protein: CASSPTPTYEQYF
CDR3 DNA: TGTGCCAGCAGTCCGACTCCTACCTACGAGCAGTACTTC

D gene: -
clone size: -
J gene: TRBJ1-2
V gene: TRBV7-8
CDR3 protein: CASSLATPRGGYTF
CDR3 DNA: TGTGCCAGCAGTCTCGCGACCCCTCGGGGTGGCTACACCTTC

D gene: TRBD1
clone size: -
J gene: TRBJ2-7
V gene: TRBV28
CDR3 protein: CASSPTGTGIYEQYF
CDR3 DNA: TGTGCCAGCAGTCCCACCGGGACAGGGATCTACGAGCAGTACTTC

D gene: TRBD2
clone size: -
J gene: TRBJ2-7
V gene: TRBV5-6
CDR3 protein: CASSFRGLASPSYEQYF
CDR3 DNA: TGTGCCAGCAGCTTTCGAGGACTAGCCTCTCCCTCCTACGAGCAGTACTTC

D gene: -
clone size: -
J gene: TRBJ1-4
V gene: TRBV5-4
CDR3 protein: CASSINRDANEKLFF
CDR3 DNA: TGTGCCAGCAGCATTAACAGGGATGCTAATGAAAAACTGTTTTTT

D gene: TRBD2
clone size: few
J gene: TRBJ2-7
V gene: TRBV11-2
CDR3 protein: CASSALAGTYEQYF
CDR3 DNA: TGTGCCAGCAGCGCCCTAGCGGGAACCTACGAGCAGTACTTC

D gene: -
clone size: -
J gene: TRBJ1-1
V gene: TRBV20-1
CDR3 protein: CSASNTEAFF
CDR3 DNA: TGCAGTGCTAGCAACACTGAAGCTTTCTTT

D gene: -
clone size: -
J gene: TRBJ2-7
V gene: TRBV9
CDR3 protein: CASSVDWGDGSYEQYF
CDR3 DNA: TGTGCCAGCAGCGTAGACTGGGGCGACGGGTCCTACGAGCAGTACTTC

D gene: TRBD1
clone size: -
J gene: TRBJ2-2
V gene: TRBV7-8
CDR3 protein: CASRRDRGFSDTGELFF
CDR3 DNA: TGTGCCAGCAGACGGGACAGGGGCTTCTCCGACACCGGGGAGCTGTTTTTT

D gene: TRBD2
clone size: -
J gene: TRBJ2-3
V gene: TRBV7-2
CDR3 protein: CASSLGPRSGRLGDTQYF
CDR3 DNA: TGTGCCAGCAGCTTAGGACCTCGTAGCGGGAGGCTTGGAGATACGCAGTATTTT

D gene: -
clone size: -
J gene: TRBJ1-1
V gene: TRBV25-1
CDR3 protein: CASSEYEGVGTEAFF
CDR3 DNA: TGTGCCAGCAGTGAATATGAGGGTGTCGGGACTGAAGCTTTCTTT

D gene: -
clone size: -
J gene: TRBJ1-1
V gene: TRBV9
CDR3 protein: CASSGGTVNTEAFF
CDR3 DNA: TGTGCCAGCAGCGGGGGGACGGTGAACACTGAAGCTTTCTTT

D gene: -
clone size: -
J gene: TRBJ2-7
V gene: TRBV6-1
CDR3 protein: CASSDSRGNYEQYF
CDR3 DNA: TGTGCCAGCAGTGATTCCAGGGGTAACTACGAGCAGTACTTC

D gene: TRBD2
clone size: -
J gene: TRBJ2-1
V gene: TRBV14
CDR3 protein: CASSRRLAGATYNEQFF
CDR3 DNA: TGTGCCAGCAGCCGACGACTAGCGGGAGCCACCTACAATGAGCAGTTCTTC

D gene: -
clone size: -
J gene: TRBJ2-3
V gene: TRBV18
CDR3 protein: CASSQVPGSTDTQYF
CDR3 DNA: TGTGCCAGCTCCCAGGTGCCAGGTAGCACAGATACGCAGTATTTT

D gene: -
clone size: -
J gene: TRBJ1-1
V gene: TRBV4-1
CDR3 protein: CASSLLGMNTEAFF
CDR3 DNA: TGCGCCAGCAGCCTCCTCGGCATGAACACTGAAGCTTTCTTT

D gene: -
clone size: -
J gene: TRBJ1-6
V gene: TRBV5-5
CDR3 protein: CASSPGPLVALHF
CDR3 DNA: TGTGCCAGCAGCCCCGGACCCCTCGTCGCCCTCCACTTT